The clone carrying this TCR beta chain was picked up a small number of times. This sample stems from a study of blood T cell repertoires in COVID-19. Background on the study: Donors in the United States, Italy and Spain gave samples during acute or convalescent COVID-19.

The CDR3 length is 14 residues. Looked up from germline, CDR1 is MNHEY and CDR2 is SMNVEV (reference sequence). V was clipped by 8 bases and J by 4 bases, with 16 bases between them. How the authors handled the data: Nucleated cell counts were estimated from reference gene primer amplification. This table comes from immunoSEQ multiplex PCR, and its TCRdb copy is limited to in-frame clones, with some not included. V, J and clone size derive from that table, while D and trimming were established from the DNA sequence. The data hold about 150,000 clones, with about 83% observed a single time. J is TRBJ2-3 and V is TRBV27, with D unclear. The clonotype comes from a woman in her seventies who had recovered from COVID-19. The sample consisted of peripheral blood. The CDR3 loop reads CASAPAQRPDTQYF. CDR3 DNA sequence: TGTGCCAGCGCACCGGCCCAGAGGCCAGATACGCAGTATTTT.